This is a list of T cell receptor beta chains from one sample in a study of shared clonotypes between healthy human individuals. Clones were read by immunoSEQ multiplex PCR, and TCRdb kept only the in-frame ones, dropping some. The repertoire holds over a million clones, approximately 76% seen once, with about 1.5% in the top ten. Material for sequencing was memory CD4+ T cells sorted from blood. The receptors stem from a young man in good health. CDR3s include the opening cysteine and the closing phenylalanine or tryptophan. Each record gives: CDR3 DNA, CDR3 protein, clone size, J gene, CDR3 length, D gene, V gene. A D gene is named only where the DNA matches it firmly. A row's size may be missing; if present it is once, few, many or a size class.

CDR3 DNA: TGTGCCAGCAGTGTATGGGGATCTGGAAACACCATATATTTT
CDR3 protein: CASSVWGSGNTIYF
clone size: few
J gene: TRBJ1-3
CDR3 length: 14
D gene: NA
V gene: TRBV2

CDR3 DNA: TGCGCCAGCATGGTCGGATCTATGAACACTGAAGCTTTCTTT
CDR3 protein: CASMVGSMNTEAFF
clone size: NA
J gene: TRBJ1-1
CDR3 length: 14
D gene: NA
V gene: TRBV5-1

CDR3 DNA: TGCGCCAGCAGCCAAGATGGACAGGAAACCTACGAGCAGTACTTC
CDR3 protein: CASSQDGQETYEQYF
clone size: NA
J gene: TRBJ2-7
CDR3 length: 15
D gene: TRBD1
V gene: TRBV4-3

CDR3 DNA: TGTGCCAGCAGCTTTCAGGGGACCACTGAAGCTTTCTTT
CDR3 protein: CASSFQGTTEAFF
clone size: NA
J gene: TRBJ1-1
CDR3 length: 13
D gene: NA
V gene: TRBV7-2

CDR3 DNA: TGTGCCAGCAGCTTATTACAGGGAAGTATATTTCAAGAGACCCAGTACTTC
CDR3 protein: CASSLLQGSIFQETQYF
clone size: NA
J gene: TRBJ2-5
CDR3 length: 17
D gene: NA
V gene: TRBV7-9

CDR3 DNA: TGTGCCAGCGCGGGGGACAGGGCCAACTATGGCTACACCTTC
CDR3 protein: CASAGDRANYGYTF
clone size: NA
J gene: TRBJ1-2
CDR3 length: 14
D gene: TRBD1
V gene: TRBV18

CDR3 DNA: TGTGCCAGCTCACCACGGCTAGCGGGAAGCGCCGGGGAGCTGTTTTTT
CDR3 protein: CASSPRLAGSAGELFF
clone size: NA
J gene: TRBJ2-2
CDR3 length: 16
D gene: TRBD2
V gene: TRBV18

CDR3 DNA: TGTGCCAGCAGTGTTCTAGCGGGAGAGGGGCAGTACTTC
CDR3 protein: CASSVLAGEGQYF
clone size: once
J gene: TRBJ2-7
CDR3 length: 13
D gene: TRBD2
V gene: TRBV2

CDR3 DNA: TGCGCCAGCAGCTTGGGGTTTAGTAGCGGGAGCGTTTGGGGCACAGATACGCAGTATTTT
CDR3 protein: CASSLGFSSGSVWGTDTQYF
clone size: NA
J gene: TRBJ2-3
CDR3 length: 20
D gene: TRBD2
V gene: TRBV5-1

CDR3 DNA: TGTGCCAGCAGCTTTAGTCGGGAGCAGTTCTTC
CDR3 protein: CASSFSREQFF
clone size: NA
J gene: TRBJ2-1
CDR3 length: 11
D gene: NA
V gene: TRBV7-2

CDR3 DNA: TGTGCCAGCAGCCCCGGGACTCAGAACACTGAAGCTTTCTTT
CDR3 protein: CASSPGTQNTEAFF
clone size: NA
J gene: TRBJ1-1
CDR3 length: 14
D gene: NA
V gene: TRBV5-4

CDR3 DNA: TGTGCCAGCAGTGCGTCTGGACAGGGAAGCTATGGCTACACCTTC
CDR3 protein: CASSASGQGSYGYTF
clone size: NA
J gene: TRBJ1-2
CDR3 length: 15
D gene: TRBD1
V gene: TRBV25-1